This T cell receptor (beta chain) was captured in a study of HIV-infected children after antiretroviral therapy interruption. Whole-study context: Median age was 9.5 years (interruption) and 7 to 8 years (continuous). Recorded EBV and CMV exposure existed for most children. General observations from the study: Naive CD4+ Gini coefficient rose by interruption end, suggesting clonal expansion.

This clonotype was seen many times. No antigen is known for it. Sequence at one end of the junction differs from germline and may be a read error. As to treatment: PENTA 11 planned treatment interruption arm or continuous ART arm. From thawed PBMCs, naive CD4+ CD45RA+ CD45RO- T cells were sorted. Unique molecular identifiers were included in an RNA-based 3' RACE TCR library. TCRdb analysed the 3' RACE reads with MiXCR anew, one entry per CDR3 protein. This table has more than 85,000 distinct CDR3 sequences, roughly 6.7% appearing once. The CDR3 contains 17 residues. The germline V gene encodes CDR1 SGHDT and CDR2 YYEEEE.

The V call is TRBV5-6, the J call TRBJ2-1; D perhaps matches TRBD1 (5 bases). The receptor was isolated from a pool of human donors with HIV. The sample consisted of CD45RA+ CD4+ T cells from PBMCs, pooled from several time points, taken from a donor given antiretroviral therapy, either interrupted or continuous. The sample's subset: naive CD4+ CD45RA+ CD45RO- T cells. CDR3 bases: TGTGCCAGCATCTTGAACAGGCGCCAAGGTTTCTACAATGAGCAGTTCTTC. Its translation is CASILNRRQGFYNEQFF. Filled out from reference TRBV5-6 and TRBJ2-1, the complete variable domain reads DAGVTQSPTHLIKTRGQQVTLRCSPKSGHDTVSWYQQALGQGPQFIFQYYEEEERQRGNFPDRFSGHQFPNYSSELNVNALLLGDSALYLCASILNRRQGFYNEQFFGPGTRLTVL.